This section outlines one T cell receptor (beta chain) sequence together with its context. Its matching antigen is unknown. The assay was immunoSEQ multiplex PCR, and TCRdb's table has in-frame clones only and misses some. Of under 35,000 clones listed, almost 90% are singletons. This sample was taken from a study of T cells in narcolepsy. Whole-study context: Donors had narcolepsy type 1 or type 2, or were healthy controls. Study results and caveats: In some patient and control memory CD4+ samples, autoreactive clones were absent.

The V gene lost 4 bases and the J gene lost 7 bases, with 7 bases spanning the gap. Per germline, CDR1 MNHNY and CDR2 SVGAGI (reference sequence). The CDR3 extends over 11 amino acids. The sequenced sample was CD45RA- memory CD4+ T cells from PBMCs. This receptor was identified in a human donor with narcolepsy. The chain joins TRBV6-6 to TRBJ1-1; no firm D call. The CDR3 DNA is TGTGCCAGCAGTTTAAGAGATGAAGCTTTCTTT. It translates to CASSLRDEAFF.